What follows is one TCR beta chain and its context. No antigen is known for it. The data originate from a study of Graves' ophthalmopathy and Graves' hyperthyroidism. For repertoire sequencing, the TCR beta CDR3 regions were amplified from RNA transcripts. RT-PCR was first run with HTBI primers, then multiplex PCR in a second round. TCRdb redid the calling of the multiplex PCR reads with MiXCR, one entry per CDR3 protein. The top ten hold 2.4% of the sample, which has some 350,000 distinct CDR3 sequences, approximately 17% seen once. Broader study findings: Detection in blood was also observed for most expanded thyroid clonotypes above 0.001 frequency. Sensitivity of 87.88% and specificity of around 80% were achieved when a 13-signature model separated ophthalmopathy from stable hyperthyroidism.

J lost 6 bases, V lost 7 bases, and 2 bases had no gene match. CDR3 length: 12 residues. The germline V gene encodes CDR1 LGHNT and CDR2 FRNRAP. About 10 ml of fresh blood yielded the PBMCs by density gradient. The sequence was obtained from an adult woman with stable Graves' hyperthyroidism. The sequencing sample was made of peripheral blood. The rearrangement joins TRBV12-5 to TRBJ2-3, with 9 bases matching TRBD2. Here the CDR3 reads CASVAGADTQYF. In DNA, the CDR3 is TGTGCTAGTGTAGCGGGAGCCGATACGCAGTATTTT. Drawing the rest from reference TRBV12-5 and TRBJ2-3, the complete variable domain is DARVTQTPRHKVTEMGQEVTMRCQPILGHNTVFWYRQTMMQGLELLAYFRNRAPLDDSGMPKDRFSAEMPDATLATLKIQPSEPRDSAVYFCASVAGADTQYFGPGTRLTVL.